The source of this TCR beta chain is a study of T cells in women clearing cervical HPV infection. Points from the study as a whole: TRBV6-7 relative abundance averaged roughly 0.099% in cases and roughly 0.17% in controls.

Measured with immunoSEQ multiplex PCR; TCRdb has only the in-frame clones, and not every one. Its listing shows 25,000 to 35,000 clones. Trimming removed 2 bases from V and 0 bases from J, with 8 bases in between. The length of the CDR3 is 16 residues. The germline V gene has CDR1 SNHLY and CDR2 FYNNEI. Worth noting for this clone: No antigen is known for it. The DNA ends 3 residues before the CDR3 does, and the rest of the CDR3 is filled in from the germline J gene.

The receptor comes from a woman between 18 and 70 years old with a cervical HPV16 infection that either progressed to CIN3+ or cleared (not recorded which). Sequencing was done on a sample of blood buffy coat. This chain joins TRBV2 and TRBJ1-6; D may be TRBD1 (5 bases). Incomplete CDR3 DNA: TGTGCCAGCAGTGAACAGGGAGGCTCCTATAATTCACCC. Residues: CASSEQGGSYNSP. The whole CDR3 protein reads CASSEQGGSYNSPLHF.